These 32 T cell receptor beta chains were all obtained from the same sample, sequenced in a study of shared clonotypes between healthy human individuals. The repertoire was sequenced with immunoSEQ multiplex PCR; TCRdb's copy has only in-frame clones and lacks some. The sample contains roughly 2 million clones, 85% to 95% of which appear only once. The sequencing sample was made of naive CD4+ T cells sorted from blood. The subset: CD45RA+ positively selected. The receptors originated from a man between 18 and 35 years old in good health.

The J gene is TRBJ1-4, the V gene TRBV7-8; tentative D call: TRBD1 (6 bases). The CDR3 runs to 15 residues. In germline, CDR1 is SGHVS, CDR2 FQNEAQ. V lost 5 bases to trimming and J lost 4 bases, with 14 bases between them. The CDR3 protein is CASSPQTGYNEKLFF. The DNA for the CDR3 is TGTGCCAGCAGCCCGCAGACAGGTTATAATGAAAAACTGTTTTTT.

The chain joins TRBV6-1 to TRBJ2-3; D is possibly TRBD1 (5 bases). The CDR3 covers 13 residues. Between the trimmed V and J ends, which lost 8 bases and 2 bases, there was a span of 11 bases. In germline, CDR1 is MNHNS, CDR2 SASEGT. CDR3 residues: CASGQGTTDTQYF. The CDR3 nucleotides read TGTGCCAGCGGGCAGGGAACCACAGATACGCAGTATTTT.

V and J are TRBV7-9 and TRBJ2-1; the match to TRBD2 covers 11 bases. The germline CDR1 and CDR2 sequences are SEHNR and FQNEAQ (reference sequence). The CDR3 consists of 17 residues. V lost 1 base to trimming and J lost 8 bases; unmatched junction nucleotides: 10. The CDR3 region is CASSLEVAGGRRDEQFF. In DNA form, the CDR3 reads TGTGCCAGCAGCTTAGAGGTAGCGGGAGGGCGTAGGGATGAGCAGTTCTTC.

Regarding this clone: Other DNA sequences within the sample encode an identical CDR3. The chain combines TRBV6-5 with TRBJ2-7; D might be TRBD1 (5 bases). The CDR3 consists of 15 residues. Trimming removed 0 bases at V and 0 bases at J, with 9 bases between. Per germline, CDR1 MNHEY and CDR2 SVGAGI. CDR3 DNA sequence: TGTGCCAGCAGTTACTCGTACAGGTCCTCCTACGAGCAGTACTTC. Amino acid sequence: CASSYSYRSSYEQYF.

Here the CDR3 DNA reads TGTGCCAGCAGCTCCCAGCCCACTGAAGCTTTCTTT. Residues: CASSSQPTEAFF. This rearrangement joins TRBV7-2 to TRBJ1-1; no firm D call. The CDR3 length is 12 residues. Germline assignment: CDR1 SGHTA and CDR2 FQGNSA. Trimming shortened V by 4 bases and J by 4 bases, and 7 bases separated the two germline ends.

The gene calls are TRBV5-6 and TRBJ1-2, with 10 bases aligning to TRBD1. Germline CDR1 reads SGHDT; CDR2 reads YYEEEE. The CDR3 is 14 residues long. Trimming removed 4 bases from V and 7 bases from J; junction bases left unmatched: 7. For the CDR3, the DNA is TGTGCCAGCAGCGGGGACAGGGGAATCTCTGGCTACACCTTC. It is translated as CASSGDRGISGYTF.

The J gene is TRBJ2-7, the V gene TRBV28; 11 bases align to TRBD2. Germline trimming cut 3 bases from V and 3 bases from J; bases unmatched to any gene: 4. This CDR3 spans 15 amino acids. Germline loops: CDR1 MDHEN, CDR2 SYDVKM. CDR3: CASSLLAGGLYEQYF. The CDR3 bases are TGTGCCAGCAGTTTGCTAGCGGGAGGTCTCTACGAGCAGTACTTC.

This chain connects TRBV19 to TRBJ1-1; 9 bases agree with TRBD1. The length of the CDR3 is 16 residues. CDR1 LNHDA and CDR2 SQIVND come from the germline V gene (reference sequence). V was pared by 1 base and J by 1 base, with 4 bases of the junction left unmatched. The DNA for the CDR3 is TGTGCCAGTAGTATAGGGGACAGGGTGCGGAACACTGAAGCTTTCTTT. Residues: CASSIGDRVRNTEAFF.

This clone was observed once. The chain combines TRBV13 with TRBJ2-7; tentative D call: TRBD2 (5 bases). The CDR3 extends over 14 amino acids. V lost 7 bases, J lost 4 bases, and 17 bases lay in between. The germline V gene encodes CDR1 PRHDT and CDR2 FYEKMQ (reference sequence). The CDR3 nucleotides are TGTGCCAGCAACCAGTGGGAGCGGAATTACGAGCAGTACTTC. Residues: CASNQWERNYEQYF.

The gene calls are TRBV11-1 and TRBJ2-7; TRBD2 might be the D (6 bases). CDR3 size: 15 residues. Between the trimmed V and J ends, which lost 0 bases and 2 bases, there was a span of 11 bases. The germline CDR1 and CDR2 sequences are SGHAT and FQDESV (reference sequence). The CDR3 bases are TGTGCCAGCAGCTTAGCATCGGGGGAAGCCTACGAGCAGTACTTC. Its translation is CASSLASGEAYEQYF.

The rearrangement uses TRBV11-2 and TRBJ2-5; TRBD2 matches at 13 bases. Germline V gives CDR1 SGHAT, CDR2 FQNNGV. The CDR3 consists of 14 residues. V shed 5 bases, J shed 11 bases, and the junction held 8 bases outside the gene matches. Here the CDR3 DNA reads TGTGCCAGCAGCCTATCCACTAGCGGGAGGGGTCAGTACTTC. Its protein product is CASSLSTSGRGQYF.

A note on this clone: One end of the junction is discordant with germline, which a read error may explain. This chain links TRBV11-2 with TRBJ2-1, with 7 bases identical to TRBD2. The CDR3 sequence is 15 residues long. Germline V gene lookup returns CDR1 SGHAT and CDR2 FQNNGV. The CDR3 DNA reads TGTGCCAGCAGCCCCGAGCGGGGTCCCTACAATGAGCGGTTCTTC. Translated: CASSPERGPYNERFF.

V is TRBV5-1 and J is TRBJ2-2; 10 nucleotides match TRBD1. The CDR3 extends over 17 amino acids. Germline-derived CDR1 and CDR2 are SGHRS and YFSETQ. Trimming at V came to 5 bases and at J to 0 bases, leaving 7 bases not matched to a gene. The CDR3 is CASSPPTGGANTGELFF. As DNA, the CDR3 is TGCGCCAGCAGTCCCCCGACAGGGGGCGCGAACACCGGGGAGCTGTTTTTT. The variable domain in full, with the rest retrieved from reference TRBV5-1 and TRBJ2-2, is KAGVTQTPRYLIKTRGQQVTLSCSPISGHRSVSWYQQTPGQGLQFLFEYFSETQRNKGNFPGRFSGRQFSNSRSEMNVSTLELGDSALYLCASSPPTGGANTGELFFGEGSRLTVL.

This sequence joins TRBV14 and TRBJ2-1; the D gene could be TRBD1 or TRBD2 (5 bases each). The germline V gene has CDR1 SGHDN and CDR2 FVKESK. The CDR3 length is 15 residues. V was cut by 1 base and J by 1 base, with 8 bases left in between. CDR3 loop: CASSQARESYNEQFF. CDR3 sequence (DNA): TGTGCCAGCAGCCAAGCCAGGGAGTCCTACAATGAGCAGTTCTTC.

The chain joins TRBV5-6 to TRBJ2-3; possible D gene TRBD1, 6 bases. V shed 1 base and J shed 6 bases, with 12 bases lying between them. This CDR3 has 14 amino acids. Germline V gives CDR1 SGHDT, CDR2 YYEEEE. In DNA form, the CDR3 reads TGTGCCAGCAGCTTGATCAGGGGTGGGGATACGCAGTATTTT. Its protein product is CASSLIRGGDTQYF.

The rearrangement uses TRBV5-6 and TRBJ2-1; 7 nucleotides line up with TRBD2. After removal of 0 bases from V and 2 bases from J, the junction contained 5 bases not matched to a gene. This CDR3 is 16 amino acids long. Looked up from germline, CDR1 is SGHDT and CDR2 is YYEEEE. This chain's CDR3 is CASSLVPSGTYNEQFF. As DNA, the CDR3 is TGTGCCAGCAGCTTGGTGCCTAGCGGAACCTACAATGAGCAGTTCTTC. The whole variable domain, remainder taken from reference TRBV5-6 and TRBJ2-1, is DAGVTQSPTHLIKTRGQQVTLRCSPKSGHDTVSWYQQALGQGPQFIFQYYEEEERQRGNFPDRFSGHQFPNYSSELNVNALLLGDSALYLCASSLVPSGTYNEQFFGPGTRLTVL.

For this clone: At the DNA level, this CDR3 is encoded by other sequences in the same sample as well. The chain couples TRBV20-1 to TRBJ2-5; no definite D call. Deletions cut 2 bases from V and 2 bases from J, with 3 bases between. The germline gives CDR1 DFQATT, CDR2 SNEGSKA (reference sequence). There are 11 residues in the CDR3. This CDR3 is CSARRQETQYF. DNA of the CDR3: TGCAGTGCTAGAAGGCAAGAGACCCAGTACTTC.

This chain links TRBV4-3 with TRBJ2-5; D unclear. The CDR3 has 14 residues. V was pared by 1 base and J by 5 bases, with 11 bases between. From germline, CDR1 is LGHNA and CDR2 YSLEER. CDR3 nucleotide sequence: TGCGCCAGCAGCCAAGTAATAGGGCTGGAGACCCAGTACTTC. It translates to CASSQVIGLETQYF.

The rearrangement uses TRBV9 and TRBJ2-3, with 9 bases identical to TRBD1. Per germline, CDR1 SGDLS and CDR2 YYNGEE. V trimming: 3 bases; J trimming: 3 bases; junction bases outside the gene matches: 8. This CDR3 is built from 16 residues. CDR3 sequence reads: CASSETGQGKTDTQYF. The CDR3 DNA sequence: TGTGCCAGCAGCGAGACAGGACAGGGGAAAACAGATACGCAGTATTTT.

In regard to this clone: This CDR3 is also generated by other DNA sequences in the sample. The V and J genes are TRBV10-3 and TRBJ2-5; 12 bases align to TRBD2. The trim removed 7 bases at V and 1 base at J, leaving 4 bases unmatched. Germline-derived CDR1 and CDR2 are ENHRY and SYGVKD. The CDR3 runs to 15 residues. DNA of the CDR3: TGTGCCATCAAGCCTAGCGGGGGGGTCCAAGAGACCCAGTACTTC. It translates to CAIKPSGGVQETQYF.

Here the CDR3 DNA reads TGCGCCAGCAGCCCGACCGAAAATAATTCACCCCTCCACTTT. Amino acid sequence: CASSPTENNSPLHF. The V call is TRBV5-1, the J call TRBJ1-6; D is ambiguous. Between the trimmed V and J ends, which lost 4 bases and 5 bases, there was a span of 10 bases. The CDR3 consists of 14 residues. Germline values: CDR1 SGHRS, CDR2 YFSETQ.

This clone was detected once. Other DNA sequences in the same sample also yield this CDR3. The chain links TRBV18 to TRBJ1-5; 8 nucleotides line up with TRBD1. This CDR3 is 13 amino acids long. Per germline, CDR1 KGHSH and CDR2 LQKENI. With 6 bases clipped from V and 6 bases from J, the junction kept 4 bases outside the gene matches. CDR3 region: CASSQGAGQPQHF. In DNA, the CDR3 is TGTGCCAGCTCGCAGGGGGCGGGTCAGCCCCAGCATTTT.

J is TRBJ2-3 and V is TRBV7-6; 9 nucleotides align to TRBD2. Germline CDR1 is SGHVS and CDR2 is FNYEAQ. V shed 5 bases, J shed 4 bases, and the junction held 10 bases outside the gene matches. The CDR3 has 16 residues. The CDR3 coding sequence is TGTGCCAGCAGCCCTACAGCGGGAGGTCCCCCAGATACGCAGTATTTT. As protein: CASSPTAGGPPDTQYF.

The chain couples TRBV11-3 to TRBJ2-1; TRBD1 or TRBD2 may be the D gene (5 bases each). The germline V and J ends were trimmed by 1 base and 8 bases, with 9 bases remaining between them. Germline loops: CDR1 SGHNT, CDR2 YENEEA. The CDR3 is 13 amino acids. The CDR3 region is CASSLVGGYEQFF. CDR3 nucleotide sequence: TGTGCCAGCAGCTTAGTTGGGGGTTATGAGCAGTTCTTC.

V is TRBV4-2 and J is TRBJ2-7; 10 bases agree with TRBD2. The germline CDR1 and CDR2 sequences are LGHNA and YNFKEQ. V lost 6 bases and J lost 0; bases outside the gene matches: 5. The CDR3 runs to 15 residues. CDR3 DNA sequence: TGTGCCAGCAGACCTACTAGCGGGGACTCCTACGAGCAGTACTTC. It specifies CASRPTSGDSYEQYF.

This chain joins TRBV7-2 and TRBJ2-1; 10 bases are a match to TRBD2. V shed 5 bases, J shed 0 bases, and the junction held 7 bases outside the gene matches. CDR1 SGHTA and CDR2 FQGNSA come from the germline V gene. The CDR3 is 17 amino acids. The CDR3: CASSHRTSGSSYNEQFF. Here the CDR3 DNA reads TGTGCCAGCAGCCATCGGACTAGCGGTAGCTCCTACAATGAGCAGTTCTTC.

The V and J genes are TRBV7-9 and TRBJ2-2; tentatively, D is TRBD2 (6 bases). The CDR3 is 15 amino acids. Trimming pared 3 bases from V and 6 bases from J, leaving 14 bases between. Germline V lookup: CDR1 SEHNR, CDR2 FQNEAQ (reference sequence). As DNA, the CDR3 is TGTGCCAGCAGCTTTCCGGGGGAGGTAGCCGGGGAGCTGTTTTTT. This sequence encodes CASSFPGEVAGELFF.

The V gene is TRBV7-3, the J gene TRBJ1-2; D not resolved. Germline V gives CDR1 SGHTA, CDR2 FQGTGA. The V gene lost 3 bases and the J gene lost 7 bases, with 6 bases spanning the gap. The CDR3 sequence is 11 residues long. The CDR3 bases are TGTGCCAGCAGCTTTTGGGCTGGCTACACCTTC. Its protein is CASSFWAGYTF.

This clone came up once. The genes are TRBV5-6 and TRBJ2-3; D gene uncertain. Trimming removed 0 bases at V and 0 bases at J, with 17 bases between. This CDR3 has 18 amino acids. The germline gives CDR1 SGHDT, CDR2 YYEEEE. CDR3 region: CASSLEGSSRRSTDTQYF. The CDR3 bases are TGTGCCAGCAGCTTGGAGGGAAGCAGCAGGAGAAGCACAGATACGCAGTATTTT.

The J gene is TRBJ1-1, the V gene TRBV7-9, with 9 nucleotides matching TRBD1. The germline V gene encodes CDR1 SEHNR and CDR2 FQNEAQ (reference sequence). The V and J ends lost 1 base and 6 bases, in that order; junction bases with no gene match: 6. This CDR3 region has 15 residues. The CDR3 reads CASSLVGTGIAEAFF. The CDR3 region has the DNA TGTGCCAGCAGCTTAGTGGGGACAGGGATCGCTGAAGCTTTCTTT.

The J gene is TRBJ1-4, the V gene TRBV18; the match to TRBD1 covers 8 bases. J was trimmed by 4 bases and V by 5 bases; bases with no gene match: 6. CDR3 length equals 15 residues. Germline values: CDR1 KGHSH, CDR2 LQKENI. The CDR3 DNA is TGTGCCAGCTCATCCGGACAGGGCCTTAATGAAAAACTGTTTTTT. It translates to CASSSGQGLNEKLFF.

This chain joins TRBV15 and TRBJ1-5; TRBD1 might be the D (5 bases). Deletions cut 4 bases from V and 3 bases from J, with 13 bases between. Germline CDR1 LNHNV, CDR2 YYDKDF (reference sequence). This CDR3 comprises 15 residues. Written as DNA, the CDR3 is TGTGCCACCAGCACTCTCGAGGGGTCCAATCAGCCCCAGCATTTT. Protein sequence: CATSTLEGSNQPQHF.